A selection of T cell receptor beta chains follows, all from one sample in a study of blood T cell repertoires in COVID-19. Assay used: immunoSEQ multiplex PCR; TCRdb lists only in-frame clones, some missing. The sample records 55,000 or so clones, 80% to 90% being singletons. Sequenced material: peripheral blood. Receptors were obtained from a man between 60 and 70 years old with active or convalescent COVID-19. Both conserved end residues are part of each CDR3. The D gene is left open where the match is weak. Some rows have no size entry. The others give once, few or many, or a class for an expanded clone.

d_call j_call v_call clone_size cdr3_nt cdr3_aa
. TRBJ1-2 TRBV6-2/TRBV6-3 . TGTGCCAGCAGTTACTGGGGCAGGGATGACTATGGCTACACCTTC CASSYWGRDDYGYTF
TRBD2 TRBJ2-1 TRBV5-1 few TGCGCCAGCAGCTTCGGGGGGTCAAGCTCCTACAATGAGCAGTTCTTC CASSFGGSSSYNEQFF
TRBD2 TRBJ2-5 TRBV30 . TGTGCCTGGAGTGTAGGGTGGCTAGCGGTACAAGAGACCCAGTACTTC CAWSVGWLAVQETQYF
. TRBJ1-2 TRBV29-1 . TGCAGCGTTGCCCCGGACTCAGCTAACTATGGCTACACCTTC CSVAPDSANYGYTF
. TRBJ2-3 TRBV19 . TGTGCCAGTAGTATTCGTGGGCAGGGTGCAGATACGCAGTATTTT CASSIRGQGADTQYF
. TRBJ2-4 TRBV18 . TGTGCCAGCTCACCACGCCAGGGGCGTTCAGCCAAAAACATTCAGTACTTC CASSPRQGRSAKNIQYF
TRBD2 TRBJ2-3 TRBV6-5 . TGTGCCAGCATGAGCGGGAGCTACACAGATACGCAGTATTTT CASMSGSYTDTQYF
. TRBJ1-2 TRBV6-6 once TGTGCCAGTCAAAATTTAGATGGCTACACCTTC CASQNLDGYTF
. TRBJ1-3 TRBV20-1 once TGCAGTGCTGCTAGAGACACCATATATTTT CSAARDTIYF
TRBD1 TRBJ1-2 TRBV5-4 once TGTGCCAGCAGCTATAGGGACAGACTCTATGGCTACACCTTC CASSYRDRLYGYTF
. TRBJ1-5 TRBV15 once TGTGCCACCAGCAGAGATCGATTAATTGGGACACATAATTATAGCAATCAGCCCCAGCATTTT CATSRDRLIGTHNYSNQPQHF
TRBD2 TRBJ2-5 TRBV2 . TGTGCCAGCAAAACCGTAGGTGGGACTAAAGAGACCCAGTACTTC CASKTVGGTKETQYF
. TRBJ2-7 TRBV3-1/TRBV3-2 few TGTGCCAGCAGCCAGCGTGCGAGTGAGCAGTACTTC CASSQRASEQYF
TRBD2 TRBJ2-1 TRBV7-2 . TGTGCCAGCTTCGCCAGACTAGCGGGGTCCAATGAGCAGTTCTTC CASFARLAGSNEQFF
. TRBJ2-7 TRBV24-1 once TGTGCCACCAGTGATTCTGGGACCGGAGGGAAATCCTACGAGCAGTACTTC CATSDSGTGGKSYEQYF
. TRBJ2-7 TRBV11-2 . TGTGCCACGTCACAGAGCAGGTTATACGAGCAGTACTTC CATSQSRLYEQYF
TRBD1 TRBJ2-1 TRBV3-1/TRBV3-2 few TGTGCCAGCAGCCAAGGTACTGGACAGGGCCCCTACAATGAGCAGTTCTTC CASSQGTGQGPYNEQFF
TRBD1 TRBJ2-1 TRBV6-5 . TGTGCCAGCAGTTACTCGAACAGGGGGTCCTACAATGAGCAGTTCTTC CASSYSNRGSYNEQFF
TRBD1 TRBJ2-7 TRBV5-6 . TGTGCCAGCAGGGCCCCCGGGACAGGGTCCCACGAGCAGTACTTC CASRAPGTGSHEQYF
TRBD2 TRBJ2-7 TRBV18 once TGTGCCAGCTCACGCGGAGCGGGGGGGCAAGAGCAGTACTTC CASSRGAGGQEQYF
TRBD1 TRBJ1-2 TRBV24-1 . TGTGCCACCAGGGAGGACAGGGGTCCTAACTATGGCTACACCTTC CATREDRGPNYGYTF
TRBD1 TRBJ1-6 TRBV6-5 . TGTGCCAGCAGGACAGGGGGTAATTCACCCCTCCACTTT CASRTGGNSPLHF
TRBD1 TRBJ2-3 TRBV7-3 . TGTGCCAGCAGCTTAACGGCAGGGGGAACAGATACGCAGTATTTT CASSLTAGGTDTQYF
. TRBJ1-1 TRBV30 once TGTGCCTGGAGCGCAACGACAGGAGGCAACGCTTTCTTT CAWSATTGGNAFF
TRBD1 TRBJ2-4 TRBV7-9 . TGTGCCAGCAGCCGACAGGGCGGGTCGAACATTCAGTACTTC CASSRQGGSNIQYF
TRBD2 TRBJ2-2 TRBV7-9 . TGTGCCATTAGCGGGGGGATAACCAAGAACACCGGGGAGCTGTTTTTT CAISGGITKNTGELFF
TRBD1 TRBJ1-1 TRBV6-5 . TGTGCCAGCAGCAAGGGACAGGGTTTTAACACTGAAGCTTTCTTT CASSKGQGFNTEAFF
. TRBJ1-5 TRBV27 . TGTGCCAGCAGTCCATGGCCGCTAGGGGGACAGCCCCAGCATTTT CASSPWPLGGQPQHF
. TRBJ1-2 TRBV2 few TGTGCCAGCTGGGGGGCAGGGAGGGACTATGGCTACACCTTC CASWGAGRDYGYTF
. TRBJ2-1 TRBV5-1 . TGCGCCAGCAGCTTGGACCAGAACAATGAGCAGTTCTTC CASSLDQNNEQFF
. TRBJ1-2 TRBV27 . TGTAACCATCAGGGGTGCTATGGCTACACCTTC CNHQGCYGYTF
. TRBJ1-5 TRBV19 . TGTGCCAGTAGTATAGGAGGACAGTCTAATCAGCCCCAGCATTTT CASSIGGQSNQPQHF
. TRBJ1-3 TRBV2 . TGTGCCAGCAGGCTACAGGCTTCCTCTGGAAACACCATATATTTT CASRLQASSGNTIYF
TRBD2 TRBJ2-7 TRBV18 . TGTGCCAGCTCACTCCTCCCCGGGACTAGTCAATACGAGCAGTACTTC CASSLLPGTSQYEQYF
. TRBJ1-1 TRBV3-1/TRBV3-2 . TGTGCCAGCAGCCAAGCGGGGGGTAGGGGGGACACTGAAGCTTTCTTT CASSQAGGRGDTEAFF
. TRBJ2-2 TRBV5-1 few TGCGCCAGCAGCTTGACATCGACCGGGGAGCTGTTTTTT CASSLTSTGELFF
. TRBJ2-7 TRBV11-2 . TGTGCCAGCAGCTTACGGCGGACAGAGCGCTACGAGCAGTACTTC CASSLRRTERYEQYF
. TRBJ1-1 TRBV19 once TGTGCCAGTAACGGGGGTTGGAACACTGAAGCTTTCTTT CASNGGWNTEAFF
TRBD1 TRBJ1-5 TRBV19 . TGTGCCAGTACCACGCCGGGACAGGGGTTGGGTCAGCCCCAGCATTTT CASTTPGQGLGQPQHF
TRBD1 TRBJ1-1 TRBV5-8 . TGTGCCAGCAGCTTGTGGACAGGGGAGGAGTTGGACACTGAAGCTTTCTTT CASSLWTGEELDTEAFF
. TRBJ2-6 TRBV5-1 . TGCGCCAGCAGCACCCCGAGCTCTGGGGCCAACGTCCTGACTTTC CASSTPSSGANVLTF
. TRBJ1-2 TRBV3-1/TRBV3-2 . TGTGCCAGCAGCCTCAGACAGAGCTATGGCTACACCTTC CASSLRQSYGYTF
. TRBJ2-7 TRBV6-2/TRBV6-3 . TGTGCCAGCAGTTACTCCTCAGGGGCTGACTACGAGCAGTACTTC CASSYSSGADYEQYF
. TRBJ2-7 TRBV5-1 . TGCGCCAGCAGCTCATCCTACGAGCAGTACTTC CASSSSYEQYF
TRBD1 TRBJ2-5 TRBV5-1 . TGCGCCAGCAGCCGGGACAGGGGGGAGACCCAGTACTTC CASSRDRGETQYF
TRBD2 TRBJ2-1 TRBV4-2 . TGTGCCAGCAGCCAAGATCGGGGGGGAGTCGGGTACAATGAGCAGTTCTTC CASSQDRGGVGYNEQFF
TRBD2 TRBJ2-2 TRBV18 . TGTGCCAGCTCACCAGCGGGGGGCAAAAACACCGGGGAGCTGTTTTTT CASSPAGGKNTGELFF
TRBD1 TRBJ1-2 TRBV28 . TGTGCCAGCAGTCGCCCTCGACAGGGTGGGCCTGTCTATGGCTACACCTTC CASSRPRQGGPVYGYTF
. TRBJ1-1 TRBV7-2 . TGTGCCAGCAGCTTACAACATCGGGGGGGTGAAGCTTTCTTT CASSLQHRGGEAFF
TRBD1 TRBJ1-5 TRBV5-8 . TGTGCCAGCAGCCAGGGGGCGATCAACAATCAGCCCCAGCATTTT CASSQGAINNQPQHF
. TRBJ2-3 TRBV10-1 . TGCGCCAGCAGTGAAGGCCCGGGTACGCAGTATTTT CASSEGPGTQYF
. TRBJ2-7 TRBV5-1 . TGCGCCAGCAGCCATACCTCAACTACGGATGAGCAGTACTTC CASSHTSTTDEQYF
TRBD2 TRBJ2-7 TRBV5-1 . TGCGCCAGCAGCTTTTCGTGGGAGGGTTCCTACGAGCAGTACTTC CASSFSWEGSYEQYF
. TRBJ1-1 TRBV25-1 . TGTGCCAGCAGTGGATTGCGAGGGCTGGGTGAAGCTTTCTTT CASSGLRGLGEAFF
TRBD2 TRBJ2-1 TRBV18 . TGTGCCAGCTCGTCGGGGACTAGCGGGACAAAAGGTAATGAGCAGTTCTTC CASSSGTSGTKGNEQFF